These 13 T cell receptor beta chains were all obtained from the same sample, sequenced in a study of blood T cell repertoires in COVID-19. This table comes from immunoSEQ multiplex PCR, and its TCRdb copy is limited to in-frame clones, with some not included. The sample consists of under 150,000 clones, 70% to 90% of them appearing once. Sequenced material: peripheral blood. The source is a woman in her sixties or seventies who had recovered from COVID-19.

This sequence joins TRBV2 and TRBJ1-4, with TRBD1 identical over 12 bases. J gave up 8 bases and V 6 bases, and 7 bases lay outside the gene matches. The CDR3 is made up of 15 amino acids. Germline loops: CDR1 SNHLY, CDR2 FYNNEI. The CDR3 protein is CASRRGDRGREKLFF. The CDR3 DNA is TGTGCCAGCAGGAGGGGGGACAGGGGGCGGGAAAAACTGTTTTTT.

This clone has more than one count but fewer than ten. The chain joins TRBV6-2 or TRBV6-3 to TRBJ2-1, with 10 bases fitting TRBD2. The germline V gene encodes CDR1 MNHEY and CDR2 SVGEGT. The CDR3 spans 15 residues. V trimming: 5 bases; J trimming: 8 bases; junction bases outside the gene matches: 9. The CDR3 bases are TGTGCCAGCAGTGGCCTGAGCGGGGGGGCCGATGAGCAGTTCTTC. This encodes CASSGLSGGADEQFF.

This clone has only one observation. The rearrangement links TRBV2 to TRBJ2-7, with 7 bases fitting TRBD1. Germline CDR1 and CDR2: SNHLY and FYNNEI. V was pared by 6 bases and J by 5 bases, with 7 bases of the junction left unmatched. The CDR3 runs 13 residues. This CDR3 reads CASSRDRDNEQYF. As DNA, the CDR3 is TGTGCCAGCAGCCGAGACAGGGACAACGAGCAGTACTTC.

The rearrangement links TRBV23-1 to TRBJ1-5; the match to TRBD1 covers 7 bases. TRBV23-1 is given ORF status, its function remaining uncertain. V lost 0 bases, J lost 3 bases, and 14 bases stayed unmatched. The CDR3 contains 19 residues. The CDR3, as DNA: TGCGCCAGCAGTCAATCAATCGTCCCCGAGACAGGGAACAATCAGCCCCAGCATTTT. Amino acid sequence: CASSQSIVPETGNNQPQHF.

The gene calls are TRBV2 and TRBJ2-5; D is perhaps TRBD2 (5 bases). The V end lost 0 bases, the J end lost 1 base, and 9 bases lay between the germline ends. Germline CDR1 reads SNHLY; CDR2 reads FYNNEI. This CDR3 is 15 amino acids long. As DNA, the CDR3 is TGTGCCAGCAGTGAAGCGCGGGCCCCCCAAGAGACCCAGTACTTC. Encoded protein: CASSEARAPQETQYF.

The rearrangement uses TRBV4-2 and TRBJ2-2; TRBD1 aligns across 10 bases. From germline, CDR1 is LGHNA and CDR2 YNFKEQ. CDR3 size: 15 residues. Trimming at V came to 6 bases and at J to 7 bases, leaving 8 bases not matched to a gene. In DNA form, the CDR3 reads TGTGCCAGCAGTATCGGACAGGGGGATGGCGGGGAGCTGTTTTTT. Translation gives CASSIGQGDGGELFF.

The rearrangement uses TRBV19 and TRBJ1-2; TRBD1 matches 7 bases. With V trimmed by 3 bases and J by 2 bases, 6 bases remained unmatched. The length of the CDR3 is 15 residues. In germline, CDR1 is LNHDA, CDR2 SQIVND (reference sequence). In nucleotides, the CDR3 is TGTGCCAGTAGTATCGGGACAGACTTCAACTATGGCTACACCTTC. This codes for CASSIGTDFNYGYTF.

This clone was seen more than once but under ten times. CDR3 nucleotides: TGTGCCAGCAGCGACCGGACAGGGAGTCAGACCCAGTACTTC. This codes for CASSDRTGSQTQYF. The chain recombines TRBV9 with TRBJ2-5; 8 bases line up with TRBD1. CDR1 and CDR2 from the germline V gene are SGDLS and YYNGEE. The junction had 7 bases not matched to a gene; V was cut back by 3 bases and J by 6 bases. The CDR3 covers 14 residues.

CDR3: CASRGQPYNEQFF. CDR3 coding DNA: TGTGCCAGTAGGGGACAGCCGTACAATGAGCAGTTCTTC. This chain joins TRBV19 and TRBJ2-1; the match to TRBD1 covers 7 bases. Germline lookup yields CDR1 LNHDA and CDR2 SQIVND (reference sequence). The ends lost 6 bases at V and 4 bases at J; junction bases unmatched: 3. This CDR3 comprises 13 residues.

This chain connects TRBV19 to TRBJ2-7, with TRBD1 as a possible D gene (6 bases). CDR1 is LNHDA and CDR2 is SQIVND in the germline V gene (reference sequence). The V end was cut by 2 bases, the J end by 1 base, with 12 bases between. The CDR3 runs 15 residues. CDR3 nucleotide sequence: TGTGCCAGTAGTATAATGTCAGGGGAGTCCTACGAGCAGTACTTC. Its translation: CASSIMSGESYEQYF.

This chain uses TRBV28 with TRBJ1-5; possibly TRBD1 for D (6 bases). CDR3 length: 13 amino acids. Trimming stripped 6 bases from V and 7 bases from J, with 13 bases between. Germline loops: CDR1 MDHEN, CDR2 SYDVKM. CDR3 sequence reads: CASSQQGRQPQHF. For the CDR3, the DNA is TGTGCCAGCAGCCAGCAGGGGCGGCAGCCCCAGCATTTT. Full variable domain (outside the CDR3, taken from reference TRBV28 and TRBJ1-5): DVKVTQSSRYLVKRTGEKVFLECVQDMDHENMFWYRQDPGLGLRLIYFSYDVKMKEKGDIPEGYSVSREKKERFSLILESASTNQTSMYLCASSQQGRQPQHFGDGTRLSIL.

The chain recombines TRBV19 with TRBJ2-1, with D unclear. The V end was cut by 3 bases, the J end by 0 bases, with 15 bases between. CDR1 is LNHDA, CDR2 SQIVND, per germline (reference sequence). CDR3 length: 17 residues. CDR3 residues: CASSIRVFPGSYNEQFF. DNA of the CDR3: TGTGCCAGTAGTATTCGCGTCTTTCCAGGCTCCTACAATGAGCAGTTCTTC.

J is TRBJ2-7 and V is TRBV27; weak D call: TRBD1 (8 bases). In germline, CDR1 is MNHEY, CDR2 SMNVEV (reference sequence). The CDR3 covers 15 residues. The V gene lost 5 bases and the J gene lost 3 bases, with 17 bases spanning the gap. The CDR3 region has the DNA TGTGCCAGCAGTCATACAGGGGGGGGATACTACGAGCAGTACTTC. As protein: CASSHTGGGYYEQYF.